This T cell receptor (beta chain) was obtained from a study of cytomegalovirus exposure and HLA in healthy donors. 13 Jbeta primers and 60 Vbeta primers were used for the PCR. Produced via immunoSEQ multiplex PCR; TCRdb's table is partial and in-frame only. The sample holds about 190,000 clones; 80% to 85% are singletons and the top ten take about 0.24%. CDR1 is SEHNR, CDR2 FQNEAQ, per germline (reference sequence). Trimming took 1 base from V and 8 from J, leaving 17 bases between them. The CDR3 is 15 residues long. These donors, healthy bone marrow donors, were studied. The rearrangement joins TRBV7-9 to TRBJ1-2; D remains unclear. Sequences were obtained from PBMCs. The origin of this receptor is a boy aged 5-17 years in good health and CMV-seronegative. The CDR3 is CASSLGAGEPLGYTF. DNA for the CDR3: TGTGCCAGCAGCTTAGGCGCCGGGGAGCCACTGGGCTACACCTTC.